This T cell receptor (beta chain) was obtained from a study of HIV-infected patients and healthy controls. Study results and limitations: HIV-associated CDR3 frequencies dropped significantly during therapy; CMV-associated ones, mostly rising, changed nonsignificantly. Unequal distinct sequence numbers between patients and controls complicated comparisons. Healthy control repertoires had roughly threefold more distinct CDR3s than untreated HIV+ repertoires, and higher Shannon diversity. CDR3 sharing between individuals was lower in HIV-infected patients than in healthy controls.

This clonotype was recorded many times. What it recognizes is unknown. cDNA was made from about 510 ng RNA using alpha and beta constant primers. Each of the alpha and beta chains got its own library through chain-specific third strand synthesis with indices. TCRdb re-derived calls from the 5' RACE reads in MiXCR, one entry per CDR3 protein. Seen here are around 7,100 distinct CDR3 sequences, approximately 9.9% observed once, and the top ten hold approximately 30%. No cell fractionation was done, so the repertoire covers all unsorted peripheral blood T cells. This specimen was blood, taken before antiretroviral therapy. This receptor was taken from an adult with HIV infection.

The CDR3 loop reads CSVELASGTQETQYF. Written as DNA, the CDR3 is TGCAGCGTTGAGCTGGCTAGCGGGACCCAAGAGACCCAGTACTTC. This chain joins TRBV29-1 and TRBJ2-5; 9 bases line up with TRBD2. Germline CDR1 is SQVTM and CDR2 is ANQGSEA. The length of the CDR3 is 15 residues. Trimming at V came to 3 bases and at J to 1 base, leaving 6 bases not matched to a gene.